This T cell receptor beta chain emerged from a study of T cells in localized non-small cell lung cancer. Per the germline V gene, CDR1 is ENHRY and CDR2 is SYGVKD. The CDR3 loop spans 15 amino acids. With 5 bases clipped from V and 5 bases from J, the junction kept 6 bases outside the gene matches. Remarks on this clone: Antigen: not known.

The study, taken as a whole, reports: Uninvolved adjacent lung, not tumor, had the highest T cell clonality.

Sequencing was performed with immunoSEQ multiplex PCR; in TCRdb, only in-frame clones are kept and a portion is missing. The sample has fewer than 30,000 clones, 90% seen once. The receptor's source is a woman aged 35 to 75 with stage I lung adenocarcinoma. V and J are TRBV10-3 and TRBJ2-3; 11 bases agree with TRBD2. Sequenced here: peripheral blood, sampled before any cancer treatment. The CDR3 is CAISPGTSGLDTQYF. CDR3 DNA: TGTGCCATCAGTCCCGGGACTAGCGGCTTAGATACGCAGTATTTT.